This T cell receptor (beta chain) was identified during a study of cytomegalovirus exposure and HLA in healthy donors. Whole-study findings and limits: Further analysis, carried out later, found HLA-associated TCR beta chains more clonally expanded than equally common other chains. Rare TCR sequences dominated, though some public TCRs recurred in many donors. In a later analysis, a missense DCLRE1C variant was linked to TCR beta V- and J-gene trimming. Prediction of most subjects' HLA-A and HLA-B alleles by TCR beta sequences was reportedly accurate.

PCR involved 60 Vbeta and 13 Jbeta primers. Data came from immunoSEQ multiplex PCR; TCRdb stores just in-frame clones and leaves some out. The sample lists about 110,000 clones; approximately 79% were seen once. The CDR3 consists of 17 residues. The V segment lost 6 bases and the J segment 2 bases; nucleotides outside the gene matches: 6. The germline CDR1 and CDR2 sequences are LNHDA and SQIVND (reference sequence). Comment on this clone: Its antigen is unidentified.

This TCR derives from a man between 60 and 70 years old in good health and CMV-seronegative. The chain recombines TRBV19 with TRBJ2-6; TRBD1 matches at 11 bases. The sample comprised PBMCs. CDR3 sequence (DNA): TGTGCCAGTAGGGACAGGGGGCGCACCCCTGGGGCCAACGTCCTGACTTTC. Translated, it gives CASRDRGRTPGANVLTF.